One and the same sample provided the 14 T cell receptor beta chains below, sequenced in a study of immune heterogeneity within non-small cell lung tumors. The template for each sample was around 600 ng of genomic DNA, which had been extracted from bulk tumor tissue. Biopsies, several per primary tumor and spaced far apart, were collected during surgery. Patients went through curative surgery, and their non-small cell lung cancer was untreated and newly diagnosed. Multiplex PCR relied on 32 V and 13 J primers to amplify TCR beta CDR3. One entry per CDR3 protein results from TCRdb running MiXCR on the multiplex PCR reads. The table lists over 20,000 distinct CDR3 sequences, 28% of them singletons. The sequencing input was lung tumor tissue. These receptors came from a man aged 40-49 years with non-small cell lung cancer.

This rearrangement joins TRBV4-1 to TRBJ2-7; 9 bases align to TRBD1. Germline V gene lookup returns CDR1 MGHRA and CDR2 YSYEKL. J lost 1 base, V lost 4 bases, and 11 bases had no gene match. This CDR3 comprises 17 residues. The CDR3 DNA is TGCGCCAGCAGCCCCTCGTCTGGGACAGGGTTTTCCTACGAGCAGTACTTC. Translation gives CASSPSSGTGFSYEQYF.

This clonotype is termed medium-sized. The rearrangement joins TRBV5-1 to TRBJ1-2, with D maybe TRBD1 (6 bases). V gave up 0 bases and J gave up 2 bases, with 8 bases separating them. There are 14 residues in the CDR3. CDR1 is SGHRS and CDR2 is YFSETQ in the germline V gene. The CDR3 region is CASSLDRENYGYTF. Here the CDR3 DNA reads TGCGCCAGCAGCTTGGACAGGGAAAACTATGGCTACACCTTC.

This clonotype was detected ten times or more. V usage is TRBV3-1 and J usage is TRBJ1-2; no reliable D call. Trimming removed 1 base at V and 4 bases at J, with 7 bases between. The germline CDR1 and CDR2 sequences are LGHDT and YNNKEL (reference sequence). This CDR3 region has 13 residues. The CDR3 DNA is TGTGCCAGCAGCCAAGTTGGTGTCTATGGCTACACCTTC. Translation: CASSQVGVYGYTF.

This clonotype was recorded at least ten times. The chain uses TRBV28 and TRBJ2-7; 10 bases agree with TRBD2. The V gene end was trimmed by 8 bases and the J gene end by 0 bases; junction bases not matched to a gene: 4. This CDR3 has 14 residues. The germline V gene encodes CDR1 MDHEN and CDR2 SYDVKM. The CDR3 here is CASDSSGSSYEQYF. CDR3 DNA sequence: TGTGCCAGCGACTCTAGCGGGAGCTCCTACGAGCAGTACTTC.

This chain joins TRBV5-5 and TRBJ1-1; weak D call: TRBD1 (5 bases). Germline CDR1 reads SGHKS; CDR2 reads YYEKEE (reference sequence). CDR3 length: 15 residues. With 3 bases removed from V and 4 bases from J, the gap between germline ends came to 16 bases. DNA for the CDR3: TGTGCCAGCAGCTATATTTCCCCAGGGAGCACTGAAGCTTTCTTT. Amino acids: CASSYISPGSTEAFF.

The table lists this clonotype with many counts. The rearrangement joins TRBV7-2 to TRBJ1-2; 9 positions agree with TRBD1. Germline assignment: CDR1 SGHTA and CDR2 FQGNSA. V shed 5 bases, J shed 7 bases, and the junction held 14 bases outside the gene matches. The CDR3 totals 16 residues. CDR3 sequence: CASSIYSGTGLLGYTF. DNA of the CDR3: TGTGCCAGCAGCATCTATTCCGGGACAGGGCTTCTTGGCTACACCTTC.

Here the CDR3 reads CASTRGRAGLNTEAFF. In DNA, the CDR3 is TGTGCCAGTACCAGAGGTCGGGCAGGCTTGAACACTGAAGCTTTCTTT. The chain couples TRBV19 to TRBJ1-1; D is ambiguous. V lost 7 bases and J lost 0, with 18 bases in between. Germline loops: CDR1 LNHDA, CDR2 SQIVND (reference sequence). The CDR3 is 16 residues long.

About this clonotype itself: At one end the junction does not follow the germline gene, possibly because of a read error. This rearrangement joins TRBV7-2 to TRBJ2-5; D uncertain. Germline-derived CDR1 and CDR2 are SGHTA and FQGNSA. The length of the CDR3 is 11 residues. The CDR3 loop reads CARSSQKTQYF. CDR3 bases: TGTGCCAGAAGCTCCCAGAAGACCCAGTACTTC.

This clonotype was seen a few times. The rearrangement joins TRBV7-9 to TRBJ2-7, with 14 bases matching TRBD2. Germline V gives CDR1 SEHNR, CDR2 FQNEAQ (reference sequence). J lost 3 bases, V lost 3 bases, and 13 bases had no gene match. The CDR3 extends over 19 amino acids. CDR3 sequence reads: CASSFKGLAGEGPGYEQYF. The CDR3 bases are TGTGCCAGCAGCTTCAAGGGACTAGCGGGAGAGGGTCCGGGCTACGAGCAGTACTTC. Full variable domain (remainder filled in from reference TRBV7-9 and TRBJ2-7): DTGVSQNPRHKITKRGQNVTFRCDPISEHNRLYWYRQTLGQGPEFLTYFQNEAQLEKSRLLSDRFSAERPKGSFSTLEIQRTEQGDSAMYLCASSFKGLAGEGPGYEQYFGPGTRLTVT.

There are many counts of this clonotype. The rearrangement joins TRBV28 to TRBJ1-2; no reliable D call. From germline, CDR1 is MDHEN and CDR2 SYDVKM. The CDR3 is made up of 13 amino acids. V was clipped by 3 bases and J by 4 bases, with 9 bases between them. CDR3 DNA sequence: TGTGCCAGCAGTTTGGCGGGATTCTATGGCTACACCTTC. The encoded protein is CASSLAGFYGYTF.

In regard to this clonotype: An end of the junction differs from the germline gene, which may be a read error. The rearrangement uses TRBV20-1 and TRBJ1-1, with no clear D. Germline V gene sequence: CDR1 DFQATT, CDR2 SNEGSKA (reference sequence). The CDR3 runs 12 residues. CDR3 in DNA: TGCAGTGCCCCCTTAGTGAGGGTTGAAGCCTTCTTT. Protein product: CSAPLVRVEAFF.

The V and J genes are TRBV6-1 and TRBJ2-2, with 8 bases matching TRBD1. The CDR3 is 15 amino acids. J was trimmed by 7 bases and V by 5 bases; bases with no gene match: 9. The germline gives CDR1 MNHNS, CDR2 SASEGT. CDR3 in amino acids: CASSRSRGLSGELFF. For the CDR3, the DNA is TGTGCCAGCAGTAGGTCCAGGGGGCTAAGCGGGGAGCTGTTTTTT.

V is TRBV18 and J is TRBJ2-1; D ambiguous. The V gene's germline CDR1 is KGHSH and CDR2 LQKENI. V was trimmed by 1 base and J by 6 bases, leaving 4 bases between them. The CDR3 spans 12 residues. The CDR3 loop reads CASSPQFNEQFF. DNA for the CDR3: TGTGCCAGCTCACCACAATTCAATGAGCAGTTCTTC.

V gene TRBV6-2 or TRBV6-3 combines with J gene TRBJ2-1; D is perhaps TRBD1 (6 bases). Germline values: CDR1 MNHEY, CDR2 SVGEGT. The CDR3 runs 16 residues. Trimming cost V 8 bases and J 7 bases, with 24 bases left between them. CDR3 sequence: CASGEPRGSFTNEQFF. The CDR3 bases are TGTGCCAGCGGCGAGCCGAGGGGGTCATTTACTAATGAGCAGTTCTTC.